This is a list of T cell receptor beta chains from one sample in a study of blood T cell repertoires in COVID-19. The repertoire was sequenced with immunoSEQ multiplex PCR; TCRdb's copy has only in-frame clones and lacks some. Here the sample spans 360,000 or so clones, roughly 87% being singletons. Input material: peripheral blood. The receptors stem from a woman in her sixties or seventies with COVID-19, enrolled during active disease. Each CDR3 is given with its conserved first and last residue. Each record gives: clone size, J gene, D gene, V gene, CDR3 protein, CDR3 DNA. The D gene is left open where the match is weak. Clone size is shown for a subset of rows, as once, few, many or a class of expanded clone.

.,TRBJ1-2,TRBD1,TRBV7-3,CASSPGQGRTYTF,TGTGCCAGCAGCCCGGGACAGGGGAGGACCTACACCTTC
.,TRBJ1-5,.,TRBV3-1/TRBV3-2,CASSPVGGRNQPQHF,TGTGCCAGCAGCCCGGTTGGAGGCAGGAATCAGCCCCAGCATTTT
.,TRBJ1-6,.,TRBV19,CASSEQNNSPLHF,TGTGCCAGTAGTGAACAGAATAATTCACCCCTCCACTTT
.,TRBJ1-4,.,TRBV29-1,CSVFRASSNEKLFF,TGCAGCGTTTTCAGGGCCTCCTCTAATGAAAAACTGTTTTTT
.,TRBJ1-3,TRBD1,TRBV3-1/TRBV3-2,CASSPAGGAGNTIYF,TGTGCCAGCAGCCCCGCAGGGGGAGCTGGAAACACCATATATTTT
.,TRBJ1-4,.,TRBV25-1,CASSDPATNEKLFF,TGTGCCAGCAGTGACCCTGCAACTAATGAAAAACTGTTTTTT
once,TRBJ1-1,TRBD1,TRBV6-2/TRBV6-3,CASSYRQGRNTEAFF,TGTGCCAGCAGTTACCGACAGGGGCGGAACACTGAAGCTTTCTTT
.,TRBJ1-2,.,TRBV9,CASSNQGSSNYGYTF,TGTGCCAGCAGCAATCAGGGTTCAAGTAACTATGGCTACACCTTC
.,TRBJ2-1,TRBD2,TRBV29-1,CSVVGTSGVLGQFF,TGCAGCGTTGTTGGTACTAGCGGGGTTCTCGGGCAGTTCTTC
.,TRBJ1-1,.,TRBV15,CATSRRVNTEAFF,TGTGCCACCAGCCGGAGAGTTAACACTGAAGCTTTCTTT